These 20 T cell receptor beta chains share one sample of origin, sequenced in a study of blood T cell repertoires in COVID-19. The protocol was immunoSEQ multiplex PCR, while the TCRdb copy is restricted to in-frame clones and leaves out a portion. In the table there are about 180,000 clones, more than 70% of which are singletons. Material: peripheral blood. These receptors were collected from a man younger than 30 with active or convalescent COVID-19.

Worth noting for this clone: This same CDR3 is encoded by further DNA sequences in the sample. The chain recombines TRBV10-2 with TRBJ2-2, with 7 bases that match TRBD1. CDR3 length: 14 residues. Trimming at V came to 7 bases and at J to 0 bases, leaving 2 bases not matched to a gene. Germline CDR1 and CDR2: WSHSY and SAAADI. This CDR3 reads CASKGQTNTGELFF. The CDR3, as DNA: TGCGCCAGCAAGGGACAGACGAACACCGGGGAGCTGTTTTTT.

In its sample, this clone was seen once. V and J are TRBV13 and TRBJ1-4; tentatively, D is TRBD1 (5 bases). Germline V gene data show CDR1 as PRHDT and CDR2 as FYEKMQ (reference sequence). V was clipped by 2 bases and J by 6 bases, with 7 bases between them. CDR3 length: 13 residues. CDR3 bases: TGTGCCAGCAGCTTAAAGGGGCATGAAAAACTGTTTTTT. Protein sequence: CASSLKGHEKLFF.

The V gene is TRBV5-3, the J gene TRBJ2-7; D gene unclear. TRBV5-3 is labeled an ORF, and its function is uncertain. Between the trimmed V and J ends, which lost 0 bases and 5 bases, there was a span of 9 bases. The length of the CDR3 is 13 residues. The CDR3 DNA sequence: TGTGCCAGAAGCTTGGGGGCTAAACACGAGCAGTACTTC. Its translation: CARSLGAKHEQYF.

This chain joins TRBV18 and TRBJ1-2; no definite D call. The germline gives CDR1 KGHSH, CDR2 LQKENI. This CDR3 is built from 15 residues. V was cut by 2 bases and J by 1 base, with 11 bases left in between. The DNA of the CDR3 is TGTGCCAGCTCACCAATCACAGAGATTAACTATGGCTACACCTTC. The encoded protein is CASSPITEINYGYTF. Based on the CDR3 plus reference TRBV18 and TRBJ1-2, the full variable domain is NAGVMQNPRHLVRRRGQEARLRCSPMKGHSHVYWYRQLPEEGLKFMVYLQKENIIDESGMPKERFSAEFPKEGPSILRIQQVVRGDSAAYFCASSPITEINYGYTFGSGTRLTVV.

The chain combines TRBV7-8 with TRBJ1-2; no definite D call. Germline-derived CDR1 and CDR2 are SGHVS and FQNEAQ. Trimming shortened V by 4 bases and J by 0 bases, and 12 bases separated the two germline ends. The CDR3 is made up of 15 amino acids. CDR3 loop: CASSSPTRANYGYTF. The CDR3 nucleotides read TGTGCCAGCAGCTCCCCCACTCGGGCTAACTATGGCTACACCTTC. Full variable domain (outside the CDR3, taken from reference TRBV7-8 and TRBJ1-2): GAGVSQSPRYKVAKRGQDVALRCDPISGHVSLFWYQQALGQGPEFLTYFQNEAQLDKSGLPSDRFFAERPEGSVSTLKIQRTQQEDSAVYLCASSSPTRANYGYTFGSGTRLTVV.

The chain uses TRBV6-5 and TRBJ2-7, with TRBD1 matching over 9 bases. Losses at the gene ends were 7 bases for V and 0 bases for J; bases not matched to a gene: 7. CDR1 and CDR2 (germline): MNHEY, SVGAGI. The length of the CDR3 is 15 residues. CDR3 sequence: CASKRTGGASYEQYF. CDR3 DNA: TGTGCCAGCAAGCGAACAGGGGGCGCCTCCTACGAGCAGTACTTC.

The chain is built from TRBV5-5 and TRBJ2-1; D is possibly TRBD2 (6 bases). Germline CDR1 and CDR2: SGHKS and YYEKEE (reference sequence). The CDR3 sequence is 15 residues long. V lost 3 bases and J lost 0, with 10 bases in between. CDR3 region: CASSWAGSSYNEQFF. The CDR3 region has the DNA TGTGCCAGCAGCTGGGCGGGGAGCTCCTACAATGAGCAGTTCTTC.

This clone was detected a few times. This chain links TRBV7-2 with TRBJ2-2, with 9 bases aligning to TRBD2. V shed 5 bases and J 5 bases; nucleotides not matched to a gene: 15. Germline V lookup: CDR1 SGHTA, CDR2 FQGNSA. The CDR3 runs 18 residues. The CDR3 reads CASSPQPGTSYGTGELFF. CDR3 nucleotide sequence: TGTGCCAGCAGCCCTCAGCCCGGGACTAGCTATGGGACCGGGGAGCTGTTTTTT.

This clone is a singleton in its sample. The genes are TRBV12-2 and TRBJ1-5. TRBV12-2 represents a pseudogene. There are 19 residues in the CDR3. Here the CDR3 reads CASRLADKGTPTDNQPQHF. CDR3 bases: TGTGCAAGTCGCTTAGCGGATAAGGGGACTCCGACGGACAATCAGCCCCAGCATTTT.

The chain is built from TRBV7-2 and TRBJ1-2; 10 nucleotides line up with TRBD1. The germline V gene has CDR1 SGHTA and CDR2 FQGNSA. CDR3 size: 15 residues. With 5 bases clipped from V and 7 bases from J, the junction kept 10 bases outside the gene matches. The CDR3 reads CASSLNGQGVGGYTF. The CDR3 DNA follows: TGTGCCAGCAGCCTGAATGGACAGGGGGTTGGTGGCTACACCTTC.

CDR3 in DNA: TGTGCCAGCTCACAGGGGGCAGGAAATTCACCCCTCCACTTT. Translation: CASSQGAGNSPLHF. J is TRBJ1-6 and V is TRBV18; 7 bases match TRBD1. J lost 7 bases, V lost 4 bases, and 4 bases had no gene match. The length of the CDR3 is 14 residues. Germline V gives CDR1 KGHSH, CDR2 LQKENI.

This chain connects TRBV27 to TRBJ1-6; TRBD1 matches at 7 bases. CDR3 size: 14 residues. V shed 4 bases and J 8 bases; nucleotides not matched to a gene: 5. Germline V gene data show CDR1 as MNHEY and CDR2 as SMNVEV (reference sequence). The CDR3 bases are TGTGCCAGCAGTTCGAAAGGGGGCCATTCACCCCTCCACTTT. It is translated as CASSSKGGHSPLHF.

CDR3 loop: CASSLRPTGSYEQYF. DNA of the CDR3: TGTGCCAGCTCACTCCGTCCGACAGGTAGCTACGAGCAGTACTTC. J is TRBJ2-7 and V is TRBV18, with a tentative D call TRBD1 (6 bases). Germline CDR1 KGHSH, CDR2 LQKENI. Deletions cut 4 bases from V and 3 bases from J, with 16 bases between. This CDR3 contains 15 residues.

The chain carries TRBV25-1 and TRBJ2-1, with a possible D match to TRBD1 (5 bases). Trimming shortened V by 1 base and J by 7 bases, and 14 bases separated the two germline ends. The CDR3 extends over 15 amino acids. The germline V gene has CDR1 MGHDK and CDR2 SYGVNS. CDR3 loop: CASSELRAGRNEQFF. The DNA of the CDR3 is TGTGCCAGCAGTGAATTACGGGCAGGGCGGAATGAGCAGTTCTTC.

The V and J genes are TRBV11-2 and TRBJ2-2, with 8 bases fitting TRBD1. The CDR3 has 16 residues. The ends lost 5 bases at V and 4 bases at J; junction bases unmatched: 9. CDR1 and CDR2 from the germline V gene are SGHAT and FQNNGV. In DNA, the CDR3 is TGTGCCAGCAGCCCCCGGGACAGGCTGTCCACCGGGGAGCTGTTTTTT. It yields the protein CASSPRDRLSTGELFF.

V is TRBV28 and J is TRBJ1-2, with 8 nucleotides matching TRBD1. V shed 6 bases, J shed 5 bases, and the junction held 5 bases outside the gene matches. From germline, CDR1 is MDHEN and CDR2 SYDVKM. The CDR3 consists of 13 residues. CDR3 DNA sequence: TGTGCCAGCAGCCAGCAGGGGGCGTATGGCTACACCTTC. It is translated as CASSQQGAYGYTF.

This clone has only one observation. The V and J genes are TRBV6-5 and TRBJ1-6; 7 bases are shared with TRBD1. The junction had 6 bases not matched to a gene; V was cut back by 11 bases and J by 5 bases. Germline CDR1 is MNHEY and CDR2 is SVGAGI. The CDR3 consists of 13 residues. The CDR3 DNA follows: TGTGCCTGCCGGACAGGTGATAATTCACCCCTCCACTTT. This encodes CACRTGDNSPLHF.

The rearrangement joins TRBV12-3 or TRBV12-4 to TRBJ1-2, with D perhaps matching TRBD1 (5 bases). The CDR3 has 13 amino acids. Deletions cut 3 bases from V and 8 bases from J, with 13 bases between. The DNA for the CDR3 is TGTGCCAGCAGTTTGCGGGAGGGGAGCGGCTACACCTTC. Translation: CASSLREGSGYTF.

The table lists this clone with a count of one. The chain recombines TRBV6-2 or TRBV6-3 with TRBJ2-7, with TRBD2 matching over 8 bases. CDR1 and CDR2 (germline): MNHEY, SVGEGT. The V gene end was trimmed by 6 bases and the J gene end by 5 bases; junction bases not matched to a gene: 9. The CDR3 is 14 residues long. The CDR3 nucleotides read TGTGCCAGCAGCCCTGTAGCGGGGTACCACGAGCAGTACTTC. Its protein product is CASSPVAGYHEQYF.

This sequence joins TRBV29-1 and TRBJ1-4; 8 bases align to TRBD1. The CDR3 sequence is 17 residues long. V gave up 0 bases and J gave up 0 bases; unmatched junction bases: 6. Germline CDR1 and CDR2: SQVTM and ANQGSEA. This CDR3 is CSVEDLTGGATNEKLFF. In nucleotides, the CDR3 is TGCAGCGTTGAAGATCTTACAGGGGGAGCAACTAATGAAAAACTGTTTTTT.